The rows below give T cell receptor beta chains drawn from one sample of a study of cytomegalovirus exposure and HLA in healthy donors. Sequencing used immunoSEQ multiplex PCR; TCRdb keeps in-frame clones, though not all of them. The repertoire holds around 170,000 clones, with about 80% as singletons. The sample taken for sequencing was PBMCs. Receptors were obtained from a woman aged 40 to 55 in good health and CMV-seronegative. The CDR3 runs from the conserved cysteine through the conserved F or W. D genes are given only for firm matches. The size entry is marked missing in some rows and otherwise reads once, few, many or a size class.

clone_size | j_call | d_call | v_call | cdr3_aa | cdr3_nt
- | TRBJ2-1 | - | TRBV11-2 | CASSPGVSSYNEQFF | TGTGCCAGCAGCCCCGGGGTGAGCTCCTACAATGAGCAGTTCTTC
- | TRBJ2-4 | - | TRBV6-1 | CASSALGTFRGKNIQYF | TGTGCCAGCAGTGCCCTCGGGACTTTTAGGGGCAAAAACATTCAGTACTTC
- | TRBJ2-5 | TRBD1 | TRBV18 | CASSPRSGGQETQYF | TGTGCCAGCTCACCACGCTCAGGGGGCCAAGAGACCCAGTACTTC
- | TRBJ1-2 | TRBD1 | TRBV6-1 | CASRTGQGGNYGYTF | TGTGCCAGCAGAACCGGACAGGGGGGGAACTATGGCTACACCTTC
- | TRBJ1-1 | TRBD1 | TRBV23-1 | CASIKTGWPMNTEAFF | TGCGCCAGCATTAAGACAGGGTGGCCGATGAACACTGAAGCTTTCTTT
- | TRBJ1-2 | TRBD1 | TRBV18 | CASSGQAYGYTF | TGTGCCAGCTCAGGACAGGCCTATGGCTACACCTTC
- | TRBJ2-5 | TRBD2 | TRBV5-1 | CASSSSGNARETQYF | TGCGCCAGCAGCTCTAGCGGGAACGCCAGGGAGACCCAGTACTTC
- | TRBJ2-7 | - | TRBV6-1 | CASSETGPSGKQYF | TGTGCCAGCAGTGAAACCGGACCGTCGGGGAAGCAGTACTTC
- | TRBJ1-5 | TRBD1 | TRBV27 | CASSSQQGAVQPQHF | TGTGCCAGCAGTTCCCAGCAGGGGGCCGTTCAGCCCCAGCATTTT
once | TRBJ2-7 | TRBD2 | TRBV5-1 | CASGGPGGPPEQYF | TGCGCCAGCGGGGGACCGGGAGGGCCTCCCGAGCAGTACTTC
- | TRBJ2-4 | TRBD1 | TRBV27 | CASSFTGENIQYF | TGTGCCAGCAGTTTCACAGGGGAAAACATTCAGTACTTC
- | TRBJ2-2 | - | TRBV6-5 | CASSYLASANTGELFF | TGTGCCAGCAGTTACTTGGCTAGCGCGAACACCGGGGAGCTGTTTTTT
- | TRBJ1-4 | - | TRBV9 | CASSVGPTNEKLFF | TGTGCCAGCAGCGTTGGGCCAACTAATGAAAAACTGTTTTTT
- | TRBJ1-2 | - | TRBV7-9 | CASSLGGSNYGYTF | TGTGCCAGCAGCTTAGGGGGCTCTAACTATGGCTACACCTTC
- | TRBJ1-1 | - | TRBV29-1 | CSVNMDNRYSAAFF | TGCAGCGTCAACATGGACAACCGATATAGTGCCGCTTTCTTT
- | TRBJ1-5 | TRBD1 | TRBV9 | CASSATGGYQPQHF | TGTGCCAGCAGCGCAACAGGGGGCTACCAGCCCCAGCATTTT
- | TRBJ2-7 | TRBD1 | TRBV11-3 | CASSPRDRPLEQYF | TGTGCCAGCAGCCCCAGGGACAGACCTCTGGAGCAGTACTTC
- | TRBJ1-2 | TRBD1 | TRBV9 | CASSVGQGRYGYTF | TGTGCCAGCAGCGTCGGACAGGGGCGCTATGGCTACACCTTC
- | TRBJ1-2 | TRBD1 | TRBV4-3 | CASSRGQGDGYTF | TGCGCCAGCAGCCGAGGACAGGGGGATGGCTACACCTTC
- | TRBJ2-1 | TRBD2 | TRBV27 | CASSLIASGGTNEQFF | TGTGCCAGCAGTTTAATAGCTAGCGGGGGGACAAATGAGCAGTTCTTC
- | TRBJ1-1 | TRBD1 | TRBV5-6 | CASSLGTGYMNTEAFF | TGTGCCAGCAGCTTGGGGACAGGGTACATGAACACTGAAGCTTTCTTT
- | TRBJ2-3 | TRBD2 | TRBV10-1 | CASTPGGQGTDTQYF | TGCGCCAGCACCCCGGGAGGGCAGGGGACAGATACGCAGTATTTT
- | TRBJ2-2 | - | TRBV7-3 | CASSPRRSGGELFF | TGTGCCAGCAGCCCCCGGAGGTCCGGAGGGGAGCTGTTTTTT
once | TRBJ1-2 | - | TRBV19 | CASSMRRSDGYTF | TGTGCCAGTAGTATGCGGCGATCCGATGGCTACACCTTC
- | TRBJ1-5 | - | TRBV19 | CASSIARYQPQHF | TGTGCCAGTAGTATTGCACGGTATCAGCCCCAGCATTTT
- | TRBJ1-5 | TRBD1 | TRBV30 | CAWSENRGGSQPQHF | TGTGCCTGGAGTGAGAACAGGGGGGGTAGTCAGCCCCAGCATTTT
- | TRBJ1-2 | TRBD1 | TRBV5-1 | CASSSGDRENYGYTF | TGCGCCAGCAGCTCCGGGGACAGAGAGAACTATGGCTACACCTTC
- | TRBJ1-2 | - | TRBV29-1 | CSVDGQPYGYTF | TGCAGCGTTGATGGACAGCCCTATGGCTACACCTTC
- | TRBJ2-7 | - | TRBV6-5 | CASSYTGEDEQYF | TGTGCCAGCAGTTACACAGGGGAGGACGAGCAGTACTTC
once | TRBJ1-4 | TRBD1 | TRBV5-1 | CASSLARTGVSTNEKLFF | TGCGCCAGCAGCTTGGCGCGGACAGGGGTCTCAACTAATGAAAAACTGTTTTTT
- | TRBJ1-1 | TRBD1 | TRBV5-5 | CASRVGQGTTEAFF | TGTGCCAGCCGAGTAGGACAGGGGACCACTGAAGCTTTCTTT
- | TRBJ2-7 | TRBD2 | TRBV7-2 | CASSPPTAGGREQYF | TGTGCCAGCAGCCCACCCACAGCGGGAGGGCGCGAGCAGTACTTC
- | TRBJ2-3 | TRBD2 | TRBV6-1 | CASSATTSVWGDTQYF | TGTGCCAGCAGTGCCACTACTAGCGTGTGGGGGGATACGCAGTATTTT
- | TRBJ1-2 | TRBD1 | TRBV4-3 | CASSQEITGGTGYTF | TGCGCCAGCAGCCAAGAGATAACAGGGGGAACTGGCTACACCTTC
- | TRBJ1-1 | - | TRBV21-1 | CASSNQDTHTEAFF | TGTGCCAGCAGCAACCAGGACACCCACACTGAAGCTTTCTTT
- | TRBJ1-3 | - | TRBV11-2 | CASSHLGAGVGGNTIYF | TGTGCCAGCAGTCACTTGGGGGCAGGAGTGGGTGGAAACACCATATATTTT
- | TRBJ1-2 | TRBD1 | TRBV28 | CASSLPGTGRANYGYTF | TGTGCCAGCAGTTTGCCAGGGACAGGCCGAGCTAACTATGGCTACACCTTC
few | TRBJ1-1 | - | TRBV12-2 | CASRLAFARRNTEAFF | TGTGCAAGTCGCTTAGCGTTCGCCAGAAGGAACACTGAAGCTTTCTTT
- | TRBJ1-5 | - | TRBV15 | CATSRDTARGNQPQHF | TGTGCCACCAGCAGAGATACCGCCAGGGGCAATCAGCCCCAGCATTTT
- | TRBJ1-5 | TRBD1 | TRBV7-6 | CASSLTDRVGQPQHF | TGTGCCAGCAGCTTAACGGACAGGGTCGGACAGCCCCAGCATTTT
- | TRBJ2-7 | - | TRBV10-3 | CAISELQGSYEQYF | TGTGCCATCAGTGAGCTTCAGGGTTCCTACGAGCAGTACTTC
once | TRBJ2-5 | TRBD1 | TRBV5-8 | CASSTGEETQYF | TGTGCCAGTTCAACAGGGGAAGAGACCCAGTACTTC
- | TRBJ2-5 | - | TRBV5-1 | CASSLSGSYQETQYF | TGCGCCAGCAGCTTGAGCGGATCGTACCAAGAGACCCAGTACTTC
- | TRBJ2-7 | TRBD2 | TRBV30 | CAWSGGGYEQYF | TGTGCCTGGAGTGGGGGGGGCTACGAGCAGTACTTC
- | TRBJ2-1 | TRBD2 | TRBV6-1 | CASSEWGGPHYNEQFF | TGTGCCAGCAGTGAATGGGGGGGACCGCATTACAATGAGCAGTTCTTC